Each of the 5 T cell receptor beta chains below was sequenced from the same sample in a study of cytomegalovirus exposure and HLA in healthy donors. PCR employed 60 Vbeta and 13 Jbeta primers. Sequenced by immunoSEQ multiplex PCR; TCRdb stores in-frame clones only, minus some. Here the sample table reports 120,000 to 150,000 clones. Sequencing was carried out using PBMCs. These receptors came from a woman aged 18-29 years in good health and CMV-seronegative.

V gene TRBV10-3 combines with J gene TRBJ1-2; 12 bases agree with TRBD1. This CDR3 contains 15 residues. Trimming at V came to 8 bases and at J to 8 bases, leaving 12 bases not matched to a gene. Germline loops: CDR1 ENHRY, CDR2 SYGVKD. The CDR3 DNA is TGTGCCATCCGACTCCGGGACAGGGGGCCAGAGGGCTACACCTTC. Residues: CAIRLRDRGPEGYTF.

The DNA for the CDR3 is TGTGCCTGGTTGCACGGTAATACGCAGTATTTT. Translated, it gives CAWLHGNTQYF. The gene calls are TRBV30 and TRBJ2-3; no clear D gene. The CDR3 length is 11 residues. Trimming left V 5 bases short and J 7 bases short, with 10 bases between. Germline CDR1 reads GTSNPN; CDR2 reads SVGIG (reference sequence).

This sequence joins TRBV7-2 and TRBJ2-3, with TRBD2 identical over 16 bases. V lost 5 bases and J lost 7; bases outside the gene matches: 9. This CDR3 has 17 residues. CDR1 is SGHTA and CDR2 is FQGNSA in the germline V gene. CDR3 DNA sequence: TGTGCCAGCAGCGCTCCGGGACTAGCGGGAGGGCCGAATACGCAGTATTTT. Residues: CASSAPGLAGGPNTQYF.

The rearrangement joins TRBV7-9 to TRBJ1-5; TRBD1 matches at 8 bases. The CDR3 extends over 15 amino acids. The germline CDR1 and CDR2 sequences are SEHNR and FQNEAQ (reference sequence). Germline trimming cut 0 bases from V and 6 bases from J; bases unmatched to any gene: 4. CDR3 region: CASSLAQGAAQPQHF. CDR3 DNA sequence: TGTGCCAGCAGCTTAGCGCAGGGGGCAGCTCAGCCCCAGCATTTT.

Of note for this clone: A read error may account for a junction end that differs from germline. The CDR3 region has the DNA TGTGCTAGCAGCTTAAATATGCGCAGGGAGCCCCCGCGGGGTGGGGCCAACGTCCTGACTTTC. Amino acids: CASSLNMRREPPRGGANVLTF. The chain carries TRBV7-7 and TRBJ2-6, with D tentatively TRBD2 (6 bases). In germline, CDR1 is SSHAT, CDR2 FNYEAQ (reference sequence). The CDR3 has 21 amino acids.